This T cell receptor (beta chain) originates from a study of blood T cell repertoires in COVID-19. Source study methods: Amplification of reference gene primers provided the estimated nucleated cell counts. Clones were read by immunoSEQ multiplex PCR, and TCRdb kept only the in-frame ones, dropping some. V, J and clone size are taken as reported in that table, and D and trimming were inferred from the DNA itself. The sample records fewer than 250,000 clones, nearly 90% being singletons. Sequencing was done on a sample of PBMCs or T cells enriched from blood (not recorded which). This clonotype was obtained from a man younger than 45 who had been exposed to COVID-19.

The CDR3 loop is CASKFGTSGVVETQYF. In nucleotides, the CDR3 is TGTGCCAGCAAATTTGGGACTAGCGGGGTCGTGGAGACCCAGTACTTC. The J gene is TRBJ2-5, the V gene TRBV2, with TRBD2 matching 13 bases. Trimming at V came to 7 bases and at J to 5 bases, leaving 10 bases not matched to a gene. The CDR3 extends over 16 amino acids. CDR1 SNHLY and CDR2 FYNNEI come from the germline V gene.